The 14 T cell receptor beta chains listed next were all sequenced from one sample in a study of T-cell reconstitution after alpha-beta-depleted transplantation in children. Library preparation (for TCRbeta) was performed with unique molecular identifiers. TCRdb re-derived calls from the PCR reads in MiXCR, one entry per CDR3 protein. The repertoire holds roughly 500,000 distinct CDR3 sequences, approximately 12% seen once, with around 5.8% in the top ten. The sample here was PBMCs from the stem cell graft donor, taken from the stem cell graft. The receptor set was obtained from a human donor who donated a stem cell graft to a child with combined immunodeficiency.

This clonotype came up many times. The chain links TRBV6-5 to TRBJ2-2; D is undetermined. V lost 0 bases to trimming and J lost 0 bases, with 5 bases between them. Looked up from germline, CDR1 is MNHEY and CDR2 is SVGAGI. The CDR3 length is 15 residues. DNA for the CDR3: TGTGCCAGCAGTTACTCTACAGCGAACACCGGGGAGCTGTTTTTT. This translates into CASSYSTANTGELFF.

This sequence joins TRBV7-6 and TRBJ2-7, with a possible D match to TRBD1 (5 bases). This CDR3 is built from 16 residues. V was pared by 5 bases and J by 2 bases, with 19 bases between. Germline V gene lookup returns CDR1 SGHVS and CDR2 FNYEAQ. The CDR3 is CASSPVGGRTTYEQYF. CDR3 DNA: TGTGCCAGCAGCCCAGTTGGTGGCAGGACAACCTACGAGCAGTACTTC.

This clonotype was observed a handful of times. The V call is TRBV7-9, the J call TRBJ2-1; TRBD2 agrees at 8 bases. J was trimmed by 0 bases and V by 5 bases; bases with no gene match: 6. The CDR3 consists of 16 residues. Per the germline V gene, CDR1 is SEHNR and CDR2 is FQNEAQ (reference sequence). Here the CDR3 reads CASSIDSGNSYNEQFF. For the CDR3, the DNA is TGTGCCAGCAGCATCGATAGCGGGAACTCCTACAATGAGCAGTTCTTC.

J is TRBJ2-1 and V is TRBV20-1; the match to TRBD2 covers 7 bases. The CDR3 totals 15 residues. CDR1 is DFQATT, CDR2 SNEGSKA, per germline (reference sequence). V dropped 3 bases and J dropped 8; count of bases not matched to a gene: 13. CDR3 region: CSARPDWRGRDEQFF. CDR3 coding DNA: TGCAGTGCTAGGCCCGACTGGCGGGGGAGGGATGAGCAGTTCTTC.

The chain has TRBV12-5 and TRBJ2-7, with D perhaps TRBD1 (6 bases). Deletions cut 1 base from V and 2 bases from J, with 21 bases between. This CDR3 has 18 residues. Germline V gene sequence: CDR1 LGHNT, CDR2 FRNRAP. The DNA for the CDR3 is TGTGCTAGTGGTTTGGAAGTGAGTACGACAGGACCGGCCTACGAGCAGTACTTC. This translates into CASGLEVSTTGPAYEQYF.

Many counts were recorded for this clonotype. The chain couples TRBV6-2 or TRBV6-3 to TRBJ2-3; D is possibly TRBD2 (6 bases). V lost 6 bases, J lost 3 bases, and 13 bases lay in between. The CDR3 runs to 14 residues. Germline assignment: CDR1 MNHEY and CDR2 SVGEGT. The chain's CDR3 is CASRGLEGTDTQYF. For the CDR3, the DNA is TGTGCCAGCAGGGGACTTGAAGGGACAGATACGCAGTATTTT.

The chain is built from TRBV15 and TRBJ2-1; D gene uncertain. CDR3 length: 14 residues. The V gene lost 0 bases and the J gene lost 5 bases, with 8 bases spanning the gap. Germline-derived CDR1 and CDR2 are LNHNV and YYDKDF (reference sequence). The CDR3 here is CATSRDFNNNEQFF. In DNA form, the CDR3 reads TGTGCCACCAGCAGAGATTTCAATAACAATGAGCAGTTCTTC.

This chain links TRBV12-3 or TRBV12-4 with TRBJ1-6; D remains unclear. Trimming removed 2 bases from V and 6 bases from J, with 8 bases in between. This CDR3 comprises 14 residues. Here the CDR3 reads CASSLRGFNSPLHF. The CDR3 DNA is TGTGCCAGCAGTTTAAGAGGGTTTAATTCACCCCTCCACTTT.

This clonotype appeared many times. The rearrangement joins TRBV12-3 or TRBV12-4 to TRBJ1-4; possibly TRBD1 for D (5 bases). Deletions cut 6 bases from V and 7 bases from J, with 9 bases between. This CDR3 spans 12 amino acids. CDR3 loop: CASRRDGEKLFF. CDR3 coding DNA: TGTGCCAGCAGGAGGGACGGTGAAAAACTGTTTTTT.

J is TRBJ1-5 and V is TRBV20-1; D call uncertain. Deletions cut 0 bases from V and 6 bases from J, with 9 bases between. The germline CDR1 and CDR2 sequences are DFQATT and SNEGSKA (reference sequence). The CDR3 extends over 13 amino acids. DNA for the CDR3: TGCAGTGCTAGAGAGTCCGTCGGTCAGCCCCAGCATTTT. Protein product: CSARESVGQPQHF.

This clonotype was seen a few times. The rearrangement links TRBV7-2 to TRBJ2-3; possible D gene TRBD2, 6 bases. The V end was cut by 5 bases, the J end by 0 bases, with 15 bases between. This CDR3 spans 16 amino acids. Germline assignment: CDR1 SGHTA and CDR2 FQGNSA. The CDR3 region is CASSPWGSGSTDTQYF. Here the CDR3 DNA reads TGTGCCAGCAGCCCCTGGGGGAGCGGGAGCACAGATACGCAGTATTTT.

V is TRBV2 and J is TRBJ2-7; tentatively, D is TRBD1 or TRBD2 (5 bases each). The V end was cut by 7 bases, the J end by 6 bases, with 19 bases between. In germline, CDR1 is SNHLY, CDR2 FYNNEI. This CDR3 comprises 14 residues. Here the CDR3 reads CASTQLRGVGEQYF. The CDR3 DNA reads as TGTGCCAGCACCCAGTTAAGGGGAGTCGGCGAGCAGTACTTC. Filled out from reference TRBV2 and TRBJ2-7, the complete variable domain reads EPEVTQTPSHQVTQMGQEVILRCVPISNHLYFYWYRQILGQKVEFLVSFYNNEISEKSEIFDDQFSVERPDGSNFTLKIRSTKLEDSAMYFCASTQLRGVGEQYFGPGTRLTVT.

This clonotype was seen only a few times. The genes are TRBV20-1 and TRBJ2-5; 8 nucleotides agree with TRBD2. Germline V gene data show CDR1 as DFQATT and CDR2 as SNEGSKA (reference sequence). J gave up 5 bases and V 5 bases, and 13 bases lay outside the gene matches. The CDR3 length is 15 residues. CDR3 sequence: CSALPLAGTEETQYF. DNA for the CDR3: TGCAGTGCTCTTCCTTTAGCGGGAACGGAGGAGACCCAGTACTTC.

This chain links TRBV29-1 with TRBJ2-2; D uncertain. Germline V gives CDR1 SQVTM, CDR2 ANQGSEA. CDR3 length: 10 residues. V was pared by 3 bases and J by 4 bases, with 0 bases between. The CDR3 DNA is TGCAGCGTTGACACCGGGGAGCTGTTTTTT. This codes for CSVDTGELFF.